The source of this T cell receptor (beta chain) is a study of Tregs in tolerant kidney transplant recipients. The V end lost 2 bases, the J end lost 3 bases, and 7 bases lay between the germline ends. The length of the CDR3 is 13 residues. Looked up from germline, CDR1 is SQVTM and CDR2 is ANQGSEA. Clones were sequenced by immunoSEQ multiplex PCR, and TCRdb holds only the in-frame ones, with some missing. Of 200,000 to 300,000 clones listed, roughly 80% are singletons. This chain links TRBV29-1 with TRBJ2-2; perhaps TRBD1 as D (6 bases). Sequencing was done on a sample of CD4+ T cells from blood. The TCR sequence derives from a human donor in good health. The CDR3 DNA reads as TGCAGCGTTGAAAACAGGGACACCGGGGAGCTGTTTTTT. It translates to CSVENRDTGELFF.